This T cell receptor beta chain was sequenced for a study of PD-1 blockade in classical Hodgkin lymphoma (dated by TCRdb to 2020 to 2021). About the full investigation: Nivolumab dosing was 3 mg/kg intravenously every 2 weeks, continuing until either disease progression or unacceptable toxicity. The study used TCR beta sequencing and CyTOF to define a peripheral blood immune signature of response to PD-1 blockade in classical Hodgkin lymphoma.

The Qiagen DNeasy kit was used to extract genomic DNA from unsorted PBMCs and from the negatively selected CD4+ and CD8+ fractions. Using primers that anneal to V and J segments, immunoSEQ multiplex PCR amplified the TCR beta CDR3 regions. A synthetic immune receptor repertoire was used to minimize amplification bias, and remaining bias was computationally removed after sequencing. The paper's data handling went like this. Custom Python scripts were used to quantify repertoire diversity as the Shannon entropy index. The unsorted, CD4+ and CD8+ repertoires were each analyzed separately, with the exception of combined analyses, where CD4+ and CD8+ sequences were merged in silico. A clone was considered expanded if an increase in frequency of at least 2-fold after treatment relative to C1D1 was found, and a pseudocount of 0.5 was applied to clones undetected at baseline. Clones with 0 or 1 copy at C1D1 were classified as singleton clones, and clones with 2 or more copies were classified as non-singleton clones. By matching protein sequences in sorted samples from the same patient, clones expanded in unsorted samples were annotated as CD4+, CD8+ or unknown. Diversity changes from C1D1 to C4D1 were tested in paired samples using Wilcoxon tests. This is the immuneACCESS table as TCRdb keeps it, with only in-frame sequences that have V and J called. A part of the clones is gone; compared with another copy, unresolved V genes explain less than half, and the rest is unexplained. That table supplies the V and J calls and clone size; D and trimming were determined from the DNA. In this sample the table shows about 98,000 clones, roughly 92% of which occur a single time. The ten largest clones take up roughly 2.8% of the sample.

Here is what the overall study found, with its caveats: Lower diversity was observed in patients in whom nivolumab was started less than 1 year after ASCT, and these patients were excluded from later analyses so that confounding by immune reconstitution would be avoided. The study was restricted to a single clinical trial cohort, and the causes of repertoire differences, possibly disease activity or prior therapy, were left undefined. Baseline TCR diversity was reported to be lower in newly diagnosed patients than in healthy donors, and even lower in relapsed/refractory patients. A significant rise by C4D1 was seen in CD4+ but not CD8+ TCR diversity (p=0.0027 vs p=0.16), with the rise being most apparent in complete responders (p=0.02). Trial patients with a complete response had baseline diversity similar to that of newly diagnosed patients, while partial responders and progressors had significantly lower diversity.

Details on this clone: Its antigen specificity is not known. Qualities for individual bases were not recorded, and no much larger clone is one base off.

The germline V gene supplies CDR1 LGHNA and CDR2 YNFKEQ. Relative to germline, V is 4 bases shorter and J is 4 bases shorter, with 15 bases between their ends. Including the terminal cysteine and phenylalanine, the CDR3 comprises 15 residues. Of all the DNA, just the CDR3 is kept, 45 bases in frame from base 1. The time point label, read with the paper, signifies: cycle 1 day 1 (C1D1), immediately before nivolumab initiation. Every trial patient had relapsed after autologous stem cell transplantation, and cohorts A, B and C differed in prior brentuximab vedotin exposure. The trial cohort comprised more than 55 patients with relapsed/refractory classical Hodgkin lymphoma whose best overall responses were complete response, partial response or progressive disease. Trial patients were treated with single-agent nivolumab in the multi-cohort phase II CheckMate 205 trial. Best overall response was determined by an independent review committee according to the 2007 International Working Group response criteria. PBMCs from the trial were collected at three points: immediately before nivolumab initiation (C1D1), and during therapy at cycle 2 day 1 and cycle 4 day 1. Peripheral blood was collected in 8 mL Vacutainer Cell Preparation Tubes, from which PBMCs were isolated by centrifugation and then cryopreserved.

The TCR was taken from a human donor with classical Hodgkin lymphoma. Sequencing used peripheral blood mononuclear cells (PBMCs), obtained at baseline. The receptor chain draws on TRBV4-2 and TRBJ2-3; the D segment could be TRBD2, given 7 matching bases. In nucleotide form, the sequence is TGTGCCAGCAGCCGTCTCCCGGGGGGCTCAGATACGCAGTATTTT. This sequence encodes CASSRLPGGSDTQYF.